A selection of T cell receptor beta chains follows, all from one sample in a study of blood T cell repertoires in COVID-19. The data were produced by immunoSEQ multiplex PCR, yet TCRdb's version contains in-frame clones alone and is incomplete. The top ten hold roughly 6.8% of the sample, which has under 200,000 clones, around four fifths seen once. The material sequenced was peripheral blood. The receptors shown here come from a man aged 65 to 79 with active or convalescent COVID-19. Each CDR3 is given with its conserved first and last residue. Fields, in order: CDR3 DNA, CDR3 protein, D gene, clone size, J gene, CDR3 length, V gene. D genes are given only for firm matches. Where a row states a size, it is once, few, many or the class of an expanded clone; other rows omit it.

TGTGCCAGCAGTGACAGGGTGAACACTGAAGCTTTCTTT CASSDRVNTEAFF NA NA TRBJ1-1 13 TRBV2
TGTGCCAGCAGCGCCACTGGTTACGAGCAGTACTTC CASSATGYEQYF NA few TRBJ2-7 12 TRBV7-9
TGTGCCTGGAGGACAGGATTTGCGCCAGATACGCAGTATTTT CAWRTGFAPDTQYF NA NA TRBJ2-3 14 TRBV30
TGTGCCAGCTCCCCCCGACAGCAGGGGGACACTGAAGCTTTCTTT CASSPRQQGDTEAFF TRBD1 NA TRBJ1-1 15 TRBV18
TGTGCCAGCAGCCAACTAAGCACAGATACGCAGTATTTT CASSQLSTDTQYF NA NA TRBJ2-3 13 TRBV7-9
TGTGCCAGCAGCCAAGATCAAGATACGCAGTATTTT CASSQDQDTQYF NA NA TRBJ2-3 12 TRBV3-1/TRBV3-2
TGTGCCAGCACCCCGGGACAGAGCACAGATACGCAGTATTTT CASTPGQSTDTQYF TRBD1 NA TRBJ2-3 14 TRBV7-2
TGTGCCAGCTCACCATTTGTTGGAGGTGAATTCCAAAGCTCTGGAAACACCATATATTTT CASSPFVGGEFQSSGNTIYF NA few TRBJ1-3 20 TRBV18
TGCGCCAGCAGCCTCGAGGGGGAGACTTATGGCTACACCTTC CASSLEGETYGYTF NA NA TRBJ1-2 14 TRBV5-1
TGCGCCAGCAGCCAAGACCGCGGGGGGGCCGGGAATGAGCAGTTCTTC CASSQDRGGAGNEQFF TRBD2 NA TRBJ2-1 16 TRBV4-3
TGTGCCAGCAGCCAATCCCAGCGGGCGTTCCAAGAGACCCAGTACTTC CASSQSQRAFQETQYF NA NA TRBJ2-5 16 TRBV16
TGTGCCAGCGGCGGCAGAGCCCCCTACGAGCAGTACTTC CASGGRAPYEQYF NA NA TRBJ2-7 13 TRBV6-5
TGTGCCAGCTCATCAACCTCCGGGGAAAAACTGTTTTTT CASSSTSGEKLFF NA NA TRBJ1-4 13 TRBV18
TGTGCCAGTAGTATGACAGGTGAAGCTTTCTTT CASSMTGEAFF NA NA TRBJ1-1 11 TRBV19
TGTGCCAGCACCTCGGGACAAGCAAATCAGCCCCAGCATTTT CASTSGQANQPQHF NA NA TRBJ1-5 14 TRBV6-5
TGTGCCAGCAGCCAAAGCCAAGCTGACGAGCAGTACTTC CASSQSQADEQYF NA NA TRBJ2-7 13 TRBV3-1/TRBV3-2
TGTGCCAGCAGCCAAGGTCCAACTAGCGATGATGAGCAGTTCTTC CASSQGPTSDDEQFF TRBD2 NA TRBJ2-1 15 TRBV3-1/TRBV3-2
TGTGCCAGCAGCTTGGGAGCGGGGGTTAGCACAGATACGCAGTATTTT CASSLGAGVSTDTQYF TRBD2 NA TRBJ2-3 16 TRBV5-4
TGTGCCTGGAGCCTAACAGGGGTAGGGGATGGCTACACCTTC CAWSLTGVGDGYTF TRBD1 NA TRBJ1-2 14 TRBV30
TGTGCCAGCAGCCTCACCCAGGGATCAGAGACCCAGTACTTC CASSLTQGSETQYF NA NA TRBJ2-5 14 TRBV14